This T cell receptor (beta chain) originates from a study of CD8+ T cells in alopecia areata (dated by TCRdb to between 2018 and 2020). About the study as a whole: The treated patients took part in an open-label pilot trial in which moderate-to-severe alopecia areata was treated with oral tofacitinib at 5 to 10 mg twice daily. Human TCRbeta sequencing covered scalp tissue and sorted CD4+ and CD8+ peripheral blood T cells from patchy and totalis/universalis alopecia areata patients and healthy controls. Patients received tofacitinib for 6 to 18 months and were then followed off drug for 6 months to check for delayed response and recurrence. Amplification of TCRbeta CDR3 regions was done by immunoSEQ multiplex PCR using 35 Vbeta forward primers and 13 Jbeta reverse primers. RNA came from the PAXgene miRNA kit for fixed scalp, the miRNeasy kit for PBMCs, and the RNeasy kit for mouse skin. Patients on tofacitinib were biopsied at baseline and after 4 and 24 weeks of treatment, and several of the patients also had a later scalp biopsy. For the treated patients, the SALT score, which quantifies what percentage of scalp surface area is affected, served as the measure of disease severity. Scalp clonality was compared among normal scalp (n=4), patchy alopecia areata scalp (n=8), and alopecia totalis/universalis scalp (n=8). The study used high-throughput TCRbeta sequencing to examine T cell clonal expansion in alopecia areata, in both the C3H/HeJ mouse model and human patients.

The paper as a whole reports these results and caveats: TCR sequences shared between patients were less clear than in mice, possibly partly because of HLA diversity in the patient population. Many expanded lesional clones were found to persist in scalp and blood during tofacitinib treatment, and relapse after treatment cessation may be partly explained by this persistence. Compared with normal scalp, lesional scalp had higher clonality and more expanded CD8+ clones, particularly in alopecia totalis/universalis, a pattern that suggests antigenic drive. The treated cohort was small, with a single nonresponder, so links between baseline CD8+ expansion and response need larger studies. Unlike mouse skin, which is dominated by gammadelta T cells, normal human skin has resident alphabeta T cells that are also sequenced, and this complicates analysis of the scalp TCR repertoire. With tofacitinib, both scalp clonality and the number of expanded CD8+ clones among the top 100 scalp clones went down significantly.

The library was generated by the immunoSEQ multiplex PCR assay. To provide template for TCR sequencing, every sample had RNA extracted and reverse transcribed into cDNA. First-strand cDNA was synthesized with SuperScript III using a 2:1 mix of oligo-dT and random hexamers. A synthetic immune receptor repertoire was used to measure amplification bias, and any remaining bias was corrected computationally. The original pipeline was this. After raw reads were preprocessed to remove errors, the CDR3 was defined following IMGT conventions as running from the conserved cysteine to phenylalanine. Clonality was computed by normalizing Shannon entropy by log2 of the number of productive unique TCRs and subtracting the result from 1. Whether scalp clones were CD4 or CD8 was inferred by matching scalp TCRbeta sequences against CD4 and CD8 repertoires sorted from blood. Held by TCRdb, this immuneACCESS table contains in-frame sequences only and omits some clones. Under half of the omission traces to an unresolved V gene where checked; the cause of the rest is unknown. V, J and clone size are those of that table, while D and trimming were read from the DNA. The table for this sample lists about 190,000 clones; around 60% of them were counted only once. The ten largest make up approximately 0.69% of the sample.

Comment on this clone: The antigen it recognizes is unknown. Qualities for individual bases were not recorded, and no much larger clone is one base off.

Compared with germline, V lacks 7 bases and J lacks 3 bases; bases without a gene match: 5. CDR1 and CDR2, per the germline V gene, are SQVTM and ANQGSEA. Its CDR3 holds 14 amino acids, cysteine through phenylalanine. Only the CDR3 part of the read is kept: 42 bases, read in frame from the first base. The time point label for this specimen denotes: four to five weeks on oral tofacitinib. According to the study, the label for this sample's treatment or condition signals: oral pan-JAK inhibitor, 5-10 mg twice daily. From alopecia areata patients, peripheral blood was collected along with lesional scalp punch biopsies. PBMCs were isolated by density centrifugation and stained for CD3, CD4 and CD8, after which CD4+ and CD8+ T cells were sorted on a FACSAria.

The sample here was CD4+ T cells sorted from blood, taken at week 4, from a patient treated with tofacitinib. The TCR sequence derives from a human donor with alopecia areata. The V and J genes are TRBV29-1 and TRBJ2-1; 11 bases in the junction line up with TRBD2. The nucleotide sequence reads TGCAGCGCTATTAGCGGGAGGGTCTACAATGAGCAGTTCTTC. The resulting protein is CSAISGRVYNEQFF.